A selection of T cell receptor beta chains follows, all from one sample in a study of human T cells and chemical hapten exposure. TCRdb passed the RACE reads through MiXCR, listing each CDR3 protein once. There are 130,000 or so distinct CDR3 sequences in the sample; approximately 10% occur only once, and roughly 2.3% lies in the top ten. Sequencing used whole blood, obtained in connection with sensitization to the hapten diphenylcyclopropenone (DPC). These receptors all stem from a woman in her forties or fifties with alopecia areata. Some clones in this sample may be carry-over from other donors' samples. CDR3s include the opening cysteine and the closing phenylalanine or tryptophan. Each record gives: D gene, V gene, clone size, J gene, CDR3 length, CDR3 DNA, CDR3 protein. D genes are given only for firm matches. Expanded clones get a size class; other rows say once, few or many, or leave the size out.

D gene: TRBD1
V gene: TRBV20-1
clone size: .
J gene: TRBJ1-1
CDR3 length: 14
CDR3 DNA: TGCAGTGCTAGAGATGGAGGGGGCAGCACTGAAGCTTTCTTT
CDR3 protein: CSARDGGGSTEAFF

D gene: .
V gene: TRBV27
clone size: few
J gene: TRBJ2-7
CDR3 length: 15
CDR3 DNA: TGTGCCAGCAGTTTACGGGGCCCTGTCTCCTACGAGCAGTACTTC
CDR3 protein: CASSLRGPVSYEQYF

D gene: .
V gene: TRBV5-1
clone size: many
J gene: TRBJ2-3
CDR3 length: 15
CDR3 DNA: TGCGCCAGCAGCTTGCGTGGGCTCGGCACAGATACGCAGTATTTT
CDR3 protein: CASSLRGLGTDTQYF

D gene: .
V gene: TRBV10-3
clone size: .
J gene: TRBJ2-1
CDR3 length: 13
CDR3 DNA: TGTGCCATCTCCCCCGGCCGGGGGAATGAGCAGTTCTTC
CDR3 protein: CAISPGRGNEQFF

D gene: .
V gene: TRBV20-1
clone size: few
J gene: TRBJ1-1
CDR3 length: 14
CDR3 DNA: TGCAGTGCTCCTCCGGGGGGGCAAACCACTGAAGCTTTCTTT
CDR3 protein: CSAPPGGQTTEAFF

D gene: .
V gene: TRBV9
clone size: .
J gene: TRBJ1-1
CDR3 length: 14
CDR3 DNA: TGTGCCAGCAGCGTAGAAGGAGAAGGAACTGAAGCTTTCTTT
CDR3 protein: CASSVEGEGTEAFF

D gene: .
V gene: TRBV19
clone size: .
J gene: TRBJ1-5
CDR3 length: 15
CDR3 DNA: TGTGCCAGTAGTATCCCAGGGGTCGGCAATCAGCCCCAGCATTTT
CDR3 protein: CASSIPGVGNQPQHF

D gene: TRBD1
V gene: TRBV7-6
clone size: few
J gene: TRBJ2-3
CDR3 length: 15
CDR3 DNA: TGTGCCAGCAGCTTTTTTGGCAGGGGGCAAGATACGCAGTATTTT
CDR3 protein: CASSFFGRGQDTQYF

D gene: TRBD1
V gene: TRBV27
clone size: few
J gene: TRBJ2-7
CDR3 length: 12
CDR3 DNA: TGTGCCAGCAGGTCAGGGGGCTTCGAGCAGTACTTC
CDR3 protein: CASRSGGFEQYF

D gene: TRBD1
V gene: TRBV12-3/TRBV12-4
clone size: .
J gene: TRBJ2-2
CDR3 length: 17
CDR3 DNA: TGTGCCAGCAGTTTAGCGTTAGGAGACAGGGTAACCGGGGAGCTGTTTTTT
CDR3 protein: CASSLALGDRVTGELFF

D gene: .
V gene: TRBV5-1
clone size: .
J gene: TRBJ2-3
CDR3 length: 16
CDR3 DNA: TGCGCCAGCAGCTTTACGCTATCCGCCCTCACAGATACGCAGTATTTT
CDR3 protein: CASSFTLSALTDTQYF

D gene: .
V gene: TRBV28
clone size: .
J gene: TRBJ1-1
CDR3 length: 15
CDR3 DNA: TGTGCCAGCAACTTAGGGTACTTCTCCCACTCTGAAGCTTTCTTT
CDR3 protein: CASNLGYFSHSEAFF

D gene: TRBD2
V gene: TRBV7-9
clone size: .
J gene: TRBJ2-7
CDR3 length: 17
CDR3 DNA: TGTGCCAGCAGCTTACCCCGGGGACTAGCGGGAGAGGACGAGCAGTACTTC
CDR3 protein: CASSLPRGLAGEDEQYF

D gene: .
V gene: TRBV28
clone size: .
J gene: TRBJ1-6
CDR3 length: 15
CDR3 DNA: TGTGCCAGCAGAAAAATCGGGGAGGATAATTCACCCCTCCACTTT
CDR3 protein: CASRKIGEDNSPLHF

D gene: .
V gene: TRBV12-3/TRBV12-4
clone size: .
J gene: TRBJ1-4
CDR3 length: 11
CDR3 DNA: TGTGCCAGCAGTGTTAGTGAAAAACTGTTTTTT
CDR3 protein: CASSVSEKLFF

D gene: TRBD1
V gene: TRBV5-1
clone size: few
J gene: TRBJ1-2
CDR3 length: 13
CDR3 DNA: TGCGCCAGCAGCCAAGACAGGGTCAGCGGCTACACCTTC
CDR3 protein: CASSQDRVSGYTF

D gene: .
V gene: TRBV15
clone size: .
J gene: TRBJ1-1
CDR3 length: 17
CDR3 DNA: TGTGCCACCAGCAGAGATCCGTTGGGAGGGTTGAACACTGAAGCTTTCTTT
CDR3 protein: CATSRDPLGGLNTEAFF

D gene: TRBD1
V gene: TRBV10-3
clone size: many
J gene: TRBJ2-2
CDR3 length: 14
CDR3 DNA: TGTGCCATCAGGGACAGGGAACACACCGGGGAGCTGTTTTTT
CDR3 protein: CAIRDREHTGELFF

D gene: .
V gene: TRBV29-1
clone size: .
J gene: TRBJ1-1
CDR3 length: 14
CDR3 DNA: TGCAGCGTTCCCGGACAGAGCAGGAACACTGAAGCTTTCTTT
CDR3 protein: CSVPGQSRNTEAFF

D gene: TRBD2
V gene: TRBV27
clone size: few
J gene: TRBJ2-1
CDR3 length: 14
CDR3 DNA: TGTGCCAGCAGTTTAGGGCTAGCGGGGGGTCCCTTGTTCTTC
CDR3 protein: CASSLGLAGGPLFF

D gene: TRBD2
V gene: TRBV20-1
clone size: few
J gene: TRBJ2-4
CDR3 length: 16
CDR3 DNA: TGCAGTGCTAGAGATAGGACTAGTGGGGGGGGTGGCATTCAGTACTTC
CDR3 protein: CSARDRTSGGGGIQYF

D gene: .
V gene: TRBV3-1
clone size: .
J gene: TRBJ1-6
CDR3 length: 17
CDR3 DNA: TGTGCCAGCAGCCAAGAGGGAGGGGCCTCCTATAATTCACCCCTCCACTTT
CDR3 protein: CASSQEGGASYNSPLHF

D gene: .
V gene: TRBV5-4
clone size: .
J gene: TRBJ2-5
CDR3 length: 12
CDR3 DNA: TGTGCCAGCAGCGACCCGCAAGAGACCCAGTACTTC
CDR3 protein: CASSDPQETQYF

D gene: .
V gene: TRBV6-2/TRBV6-3
clone size: .
J gene: TRBJ1-6
CDR3 length: 17
CDR3 DNA: TGTGCCAGCAGCGACGGAACAGAGGCGAGCTATAATTCACCCCTCCACTTT
CDR3 protein: CASSDGTEASYNSPLHF

D gene: .
V gene: TRBV7-9
clone size: many
J gene: TRBJ2-7
CDR3 length: 11
CDR3 DNA: TGTGCCAGCGGGGCCTCCTACGAGCAGTACTTC
CDR3 protein: CASGASYEQYF

D gene: .
V gene: TRBV6-4
clone size: many
J gene: TRBJ2-3
CDR3 length: 15
CDR3 DNA: TGTGCCAGCAGTGAAACCACCACTAGCACAGATACGCAGTATTTT
CDR3 protein: CASSETTTSTDTQYF

D gene: TRBD1
V gene: TRBV14
clone size: .
J gene: TRBJ1-6
CDR3 length: 14
CDR3 DNA: TGTGCCAGCAGTCGGACAGGGGTAAATTCACCCCTCCACTTT
CDR3 protein: CASSRTGVNSPLHF

D gene: .
V gene: TRBV6-2/TRBV6-3
clone size: few
J gene: TRBJ2-7
CDR3 length: 11
CDR3 DNA: TGTGCCAGCAGCCCATCGGCCGAGCAGTACTTC
CDR3 protein: CASSPSAEQYF

D gene: .
V gene: TRBV12-3/TRBV12-4
clone size: .
J gene: TRBJ2-7
CDR3 length: 15
CDR3 DNA: TGTGCCAGCAGTTTAAACAACTGGGGAGGCTCCGAGCAGTACTTC
CDR3 protein: CASSLNNWGGSEQYF

D gene: .
V gene: TRBV6-6
clone size: .
J gene: TRBJ1-1
CDR3 length: 12
CDR3 DNA: TGTGCCAGCAGTGCCACGAACACTGAAGCTTTCTTT
CDR3 protein: CASSATNTEAFF

D gene: .
V gene: TRBV7-2
clone size: .
J gene: TRBJ2-7
CDR3 length: 15
CDR3 DNA: TGTGCCAGCAGTCTAGCGCTCGGGCCCTCCTACGAGCAGTACTTC
CDR3 protein: CASSLALGPSYEQYF

D gene: .
V gene: TRBV5-1
clone size: many
J gene: TRBJ2-7
CDR3 length: 14
CDR3 DNA: TGCGCCAGCAGTCGAGGGTTGGGGGGCTACGAGCAGTACTTC
CDR3 protein: CASSRGLGGYEQYF

D gene: .
V gene: TRBV2
clone size: few
J gene: TRBJ1-6
CDR3 length: 13
CDR3 DNA: TGTGCCAGCACCTACACACTTAATTCACCCCCCCACTTT
CDR3 protein: CASTYTLNSPPHF

D gene: TRBD2
V gene: TRBV4-3
clone size: few
J gene: TRBJ2-3
CDR3 length: 15
CDR3 DNA: TGCGCCAGCAGCCTCGAGGGTACTAGCGGAGATACGCAGTATTTT
CDR3 protein: CASSLEGTSGDTQYF

D gene: .
V gene: TRBV5-5
clone size: few
J gene: TRBJ2-3
CDR3 length: 14
CDR3 DNA: TGTGCCAGCAGCTTAGGACTGGCCCTGGGGACGCAGTATTTT
CDR3 protein: CASSLGLALGTQYF

D gene: .
V gene: TRBV11-2
clone size: few
J gene: TRBJ2-1
CDR3 length: 13
CDR3 DNA: TGTGCCAGCAGCCCAGACCTAGCCGATGAGCAGTTCTTC
CDR3 protein: CASSPDLADEQFF

D gene: .
V gene: TRBV20-1
clone size: many
J gene: TRBJ2-7
CDR3 length: 13
CDR3 DNA: TGCAGTGCGCTCGGGACCACCTCCTACGAGCAGTACTTC
CDR3 protein: CSALGTTSYEQYF

D gene: .
V gene: TRBV2
clone size: few
J gene: TRBJ1-5
CDR3 length: 16
CDR3 DNA: TGTGCCAGCAGGGGAGACAGCGGGGCCGGGGTTCAGCCCCAGCATTTT
CDR3 protein: CASRGDSGAGVQPQHF

D gene: TRBD2
V gene: TRBV27
clone size: .
J gene: TRBJ2-7
CDR3 length: 15
CDR3 DNA: TGTGCCAGCAGTAGGCTAGCGGGAGGTCTCTACGAGCAGTACTTC
CDR3 protein: CASSRLAGGLYEQYF

D gene: .
V gene: TRBV27
clone size: few
J gene: TRBJ1-5
CDR3 length: 12
CDR3 DNA: TGTGCCAGCAGGCCGAAAGGGGGACCCCAGCATTTT
CDR3 protein: CASRPKGGPQHF

D gene: .
V gene: TRBV2
clone size: few
J gene: TRBJ1-4
CDR3 length: 13
CDR3 DNA: TGTGCCAGCAGTGGGGGAGCTAATGAAAAACTGTTTTTT
CDR3 protein: CASSGGANEKLFF

D gene: TRBD2
V gene: TRBV12-3/TRBV12-4
clone size: .
J gene: TRBJ2-3
CDR3 length: 15
CDR3 DNA: TGTGCCAGCAGTGAGACTAGCGGGGGGACAGATACGCAGTATTTT
CDR3 protein: CASSETSGGTDTQYF

D gene: .
V gene: TRBV28
clone size: .
J gene: TRBJ1-2
CDR3 length: 15
CDR3 DNA: TGTGCCAGCAGTTCTCGCAGGGAGGGGAACTATGGCTACACCTTC
CDR3 protein: CASSSRREGNYGYTF

D gene: TRBD2
V gene: TRBV12-3/TRBV12-4
clone size: many
J gene: TRBJ2-1
CDR3 length: 17
CDR3 DNA: TGTGCCAGCAGTCGATCGACTAGCGGGACCCTTTACAATGAGCAGTTCTTC
CDR3 protein: CASSRSTSGTLYNEQFF

D gene: TRBD2
V gene: TRBV7-9
clone size: few
J gene: TRBJ2-3
CDR3 length: 18
CDR3 DNA: TGTGCCAGCAGCTTAGCGCGTGGGGGACTAGCGAGCACAGATACGCAGTATTTT
CDR3 protein: CASSLARGGLASTDTQYF

D gene: .
V gene: TRBV6-1
clone size: .
J gene: TRBJ2-7
CDR3 length: 11
CDR3 DNA: TGTGCCAGCAGTGAGGTCGTCGAGCAGTACTTC
CDR3 protein: CASSEVVEQYF

D gene: .
V gene: TRBV20-1
clone size: .
J gene: TRBJ2-7
CDR3 length: 12
CDR3 DNA: TGCAGTGCTAGAGATGGAGTCGACGAGCAGTACTTC
CDR3 protein: CSARDGVDEQYF

D gene: .
V gene: TRBV12-3/TRBV12-4
clone size: .
J gene: TRBJ2-3
CDR3 length: 16
CDR3 DNA: TGTGCCAGCAGCCCTAAAGGGAATCACTGCACAGATACGCAGTATTTT
CDR3 protein: CASSPKGNHCTDTQYF

D gene: .
V gene: TRBV12-3/TRBV12-4
clone size: .
J gene: TRBJ1-5
CDR3 length: 13
CDR3 DNA: TGTGCCAGCAGTCCCCAGATCAATCAGCCCCAGCATTTT
CDR3 protein: CASSPQINQPQHF

D gene: TRBD2
V gene: TRBV29-1
clone size: few
J gene: TRBJ2-1
CDR3 length: 16
CDR3 DNA: TGCAGCGTTGAATTCCCCAGCGGGAACTCCTACAATGAGCAGTTCTTC
CDR3 protein: CSVEFPSGNSYNEQFF

D gene: TRBD1
V gene: TRBV5-4
clone size: .
J gene: TRBJ2-3
CDR3 length: 14
CDR3 DNA: TGTGCCAGCAGCCGGGACAGGCCCCCAGATACGCAGTATTTT
CDR3 protein: CASSRDRPPDTQYF